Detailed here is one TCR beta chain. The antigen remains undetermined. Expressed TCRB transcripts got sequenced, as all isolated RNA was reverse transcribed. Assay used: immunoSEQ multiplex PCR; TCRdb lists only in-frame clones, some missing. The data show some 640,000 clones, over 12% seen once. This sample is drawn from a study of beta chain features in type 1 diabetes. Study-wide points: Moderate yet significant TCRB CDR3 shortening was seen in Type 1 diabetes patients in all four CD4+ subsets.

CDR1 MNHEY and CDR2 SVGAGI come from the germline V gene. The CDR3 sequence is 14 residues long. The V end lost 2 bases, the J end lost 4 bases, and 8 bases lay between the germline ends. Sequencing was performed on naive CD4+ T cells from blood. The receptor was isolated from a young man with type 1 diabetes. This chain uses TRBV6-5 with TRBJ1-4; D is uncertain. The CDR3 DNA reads TGTGCCAGCAGTTACCTGGTGGTTAATGAAAAACTGTTTTTT. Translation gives CASSYLVVNEKLFF.